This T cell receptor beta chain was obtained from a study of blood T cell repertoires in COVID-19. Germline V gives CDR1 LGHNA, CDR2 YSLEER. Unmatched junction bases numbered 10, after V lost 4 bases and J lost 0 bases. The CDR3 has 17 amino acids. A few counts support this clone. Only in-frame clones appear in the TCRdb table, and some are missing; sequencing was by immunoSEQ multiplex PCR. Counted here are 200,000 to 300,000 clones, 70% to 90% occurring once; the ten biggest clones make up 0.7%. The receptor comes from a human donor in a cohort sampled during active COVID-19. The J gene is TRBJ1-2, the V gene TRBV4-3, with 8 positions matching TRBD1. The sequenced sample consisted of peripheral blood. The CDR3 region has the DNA TGCGCCAGCAGCCTAGAAGACCGGACAGGGACTAACTATGGCTACACCTTC. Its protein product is CASSLEDRTGTNYGYTF.